This entry describes one T cell receptor (beta chain). Its antigen remains undetermined. The input lacks base qualities; no much larger clone sits a single base away. This sample's time point label indicates: baseline before first vaccination. Vaccinee samples were obtained from the UK trials COV001 and COV002, which included a single-blind randomized controlled phase 2/3 trial of AZD1222 (ChAdOx1 nCoV-19) in healthy adults. Trial participant PBMC samples were collected at day 0 and day 28 after the second dose for TCRbeta chain sequencing. The data were taken from a study of T cell responses to AZD1222 COVID-19 vaccine (dated by TCRdb to the early 2020s). For the wider study: AZD1222 recipients given second doses at about 4 weeks or at about 12 weeks were pooled, since spike-specific TCR depth and breadth were not found to differ between the two schedules. Trial participants were enrolled into age subgroups of 18-55, 56-69 and 70-plus years, which contained about 160, 30 and 59 TCR-sequenced participants, respectively. TCR sequencing covered about 230 trial participants: about 210 given two doses of AZD1222 and 26 given two doses of MenACWY control vaccine.

Paper-wide results and their limitations: Most participants were white British and females outnumbered males, and the authors suggested that clonal diversity may have been underestimated. Vaccine-associated CD4 TCRs spanned the whole spike protein, with dominant responses in regions 160-218 and 743-854. A significant rise in spike-specific TCR breadth and depth was observed after two AZD1222 doses relative to day 0 and relative to MenACWY recipients. Epitopes outside the regions mutated in the B.1.351 and B.1.1.7 variants were reportedly recognized by nearly half of the unique spike-specific TCRs. Conclusions about previously exposed vaccinees are limited because only six or seven AZD1222 recipients were SARS-CoV-2 seropositive at baseline. Because no day 14 peak-response samples were available, repertoires were characterized only after the peak T cell response. The 56-69-year group was small, and its depth increase did not reach significance, likely because of low power.

The CDR3 regions of human TCRbeta chains were analyzed by immunosequencing. Turning to the authors' computational methods: TCRs in the repertoires were compared against a reference library of SARS-CoV-2-specific TCRs that had been generated with the MIRA antigen-specificity platform. Breadth was defined as the fraction of unique TCRs that were SARS-CoV-2-associated, and depth was defined as the fraction of total T cells that were SARS-CoV-2-associated. Using the MIRA data, every spike-specific TCR was mapped to the spike region that the TCR reacted to and assigned to either a CD4 or a CD8 class. Log10-transformed breadth and depth values were compared by one-way ANOVA with Sidak's multiple comparisons tests. TCRdb limited this immuneACCESS table to in-frame rearrangements with V and J called. A share of clones is missing; checked studies link under half to unresolved V genes, and the rest is unexplained. V and J calls and clone size are as listed in that table; D and trimming were resolved from the DNA. The sample contains 100,000 or so clones, around 94% of them found a single time. The ten largest clones capture 2.2% of the sample.

The input for sequencing was peripheral blood, taken on day 0 of AZD1222 vaccination. The TCR originated in an adult in good health.

The DNA sequence is as follows: TGTGCCAGCAGCTCAGCCCGGGCCTCAGATACGCAGTATTTT. Protein translation: CASSSARASDTQYF. The sequence joins TRBV11-2 to TRBJ2-3; no D segment can be confidently identified. CDR1 and CDR2, per the germline V gene, are SGHAT and FQNNGV. V is clipped by 4 bases and J by 4 bases, and the sequence between their germline boundaries is 12 bases long. The CDR3 runs 14 residues from the cysteine to the phenylalanine. CDR3 DNA only is kept here, 42 bases in frame from base 1.